The 23 T cell receptor beta chains given below trace back to one sample, sequenced in a study of shared clonotypes between healthy human individuals. Assay: immunoSEQ multiplex PCR; the TCRdb copy retains only in-frame clones and omits some. The sample consists of around 1.4 million clones, approximately 98.5% of them appearing once. Source material: naive CD4+ T cells sorted from blood. Described subset: CD45RA+ positively selected. The receptors here all came from a man aged 25 to 40 in good health.

The chain has TRBV7-9 and TRBJ2-1, with 7 nucleotides matching TRBD2. Losses at the gene ends were 2 bases for V and 4 bases for J; bases not matched to a gene: 5. Germline CDR1 and CDR2: SEHNR and FQNEAQ (reference sequence). CDR3 size: 15 residues. The CDR3 loop reads CASSLMGGPYNEQFF. The CDR3 nucleotides are TGTGCCAGCAGCTTAATGGGAGGGCCGTACAATGAGCAGTTCTTC.

The V call is TRBV5-5, the J call TRBJ2-7; no clear D gene. The CDR3 extends over 16 amino acids. Trimming left V 4 bases short and J 3 bases short, with 20 bases between. Germline V gene sequence: CDR1 SGHKS, CDR2 YYEKEE (reference sequence). The CDR3: CASSLNVGIGRYEQYF. CDR3 nucleotides: TGTGCCAGCAGCCTAAACGTCGGAATCGGTCGCTACGAGCAGTACTTC.

V is TRBV5-1 and J is TRBJ1-5; 8 positions agree with TRBD1. The ends lost 3 bases at V and 6 bases at J; junction bases unmatched: 2. The germline CDR1 and CDR2 sequences are SGHRS and YFSETQ. This CDR3 is built from 13 residues. The CDR3 here is CASSYRGAQPQHF. The CDR3 region has the DNA TGCGCCAGCAGCTACAGGGGGGCTCAGCCCCAGCATTTT. Together with reference TRBV5-1 and TRBJ1-5, the CDR3 gives the full variable domain: KAGVTQTPRYLIKTRGQQVTLSCSPISGHRSVSWYQQTPGQGLQFLFEYFSETQRNKGNFPGRFSGRQFSNSRSEMNVSTLELGDSALYLCASSYRGAQPQHFGDGTRLSIL.

The chain is built from TRBV19 and TRBJ2-7; unclear D gene. Trimming removed 10 bases from V and 0 bases from J, with 4 bases in between. Germline V gives CDR1 LNHDA, CDR2 SQIVND (reference sequence). This CDR3 has 10 amino acids. The CDR3 protein is CATTSYEQYF. CDR3 DNA: TGTGCCACCACCTCCTACGAGCAGTACTTC.

The rearrangement joins TRBV27 to TRBJ2-1; the match to TRBD2 covers 15 bases. The V gene end was trimmed by 5 bases and the J gene end by 0 bases; junction bases not matched to a gene: 8. Germline loops: CDR1 MNHEY, CDR2 SMNVEV (reference sequence). The CDR3 spans 19 residues. CDR3 amino acids: CASSRGLAGGPRSYNEQFF. In DNA, the CDR3 is TGTGCCAGCAGTCGTGGACTAGCGGGAGGGCCCCGCTCCTACAATGAGCAGTTCTTC.

CDR3 region: CASSQRRDGEQYF. CDR3 nucleotides: TGTGCCAGCAGCCAAAGAAGGGATGGCGAGCAGTACTTC. The chain recombines TRBV14 with TRBJ2-7; D ambiguous. The CDR3 sequence is 13 residues long. CDR1 is SGHDN, CDR2 FVKESK, per germline. V was shortened by 2 bases and J by 6 bases, with 11 bases between the two germline ends.

V and J are TRBV7-9 and TRBJ1-5; D uncertain. The germline CDR1 and CDR2 sequences are SEHNR and FQNEAQ (reference sequence). V shed 3 bases and J shed 4 bases, with 16 bases lying between them. The CDR3 has 16 amino acids. CDR3 sequence (DNA): TGTGCCAGCAGCTTTGAGAAGGTGACCCCAAATCAGCCCCAGCATTTT. Translation: CASSFEKVTPNQPQHF.

The chain is built from TRBV5-1 and TRBJ1-5; no definite D call. Germline V gene data show CDR1 as SGHRS and CDR2 as YFSETQ. CDR3 length: 15 residues. V was cut by 0 bases and J by 0 bases, with 7 bases left in between. CDR3 in amino acids: CASSLADPSNQPQHF. For the CDR3, the DNA is TGCGCCAGCAGCTTGGCCGATCCTAGCAATCAGCCCCAGCATTTT. The full variable domain, completed using reference TRBV5-1 and TRBJ1-5, is KAGVTQTPRYLIKTRGQQVTLSCSPISGHRSVSWYQQTPGQGLQFLFEYFSETQRNKGNFPGRFSGRQFSNSRSEMNVSTLELGDSALYLCASSLADPSNQPQHFGDGTRLSIL.

The chain has TRBV5-5 and TRBJ2-7, with 9 nucleotides matching TRBD1. The CDR3 contains 14 residues. V lost 0 bases to trimming and J lost 7 bases; unmatched junction nucleotides: 5. The germline gives CDR1 SGHKS, CDR2 YYEKEE (reference sequence). The CDR3: CASSLGGTGKEQYF. Written as DNA, the CDR3 is TGTGCCAGCAGCTTGGGGGGGACAGGGAAAGAGCAGTACTTC.

In regard to this clone: This CDR3 is also generated by other DNA sequences in the sample. The chain links TRBV15 to TRBJ2-7; no firm D call. Germline lookup yields CDR1 LNHNV and CDR2 YYDKDF (reference sequence). V gave up 3 bases and J gave up 1 base, with 7 bases separating them. The CDR3 is 13 amino acids. The CDR3 is CATSRVSSYEQYF. DNA of the CDR3: TGTGCCACCAGCAGGGTGTCGTCCTACGAGCAGTACTTC.

The chain recombines TRBV9 with TRBJ2-7; D perhaps matches TRBD2 (5 bases). V was clipped by 0 bases and J by 3 bases, with 13 bases between them. Looked up from germline, CDR1 is SGDLS and CDR2 is YYNGEE. This CDR3 is built from 15 residues. For the CDR3, the DNA is TGTGCCAGCAGCGTAGAGCCGGGGTCGGGCTACGAGCAGTACTTC. This codes for CASSVEPGSGYEQYF.

The CDR3 here is CASSVAMDSTEQFF. Written as DNA, the CDR3 is TGTGCCAGCAGCGTAGCTATGGACAGCACTGAGCAGTTCTTC. The rearrangement uses TRBV9 and TRBJ2-1; D possibly corresponds to TRBD1 (6 bases). Trimming removed 0 bases from V and 9 bases from J, with 13 bases in between. This CDR3 has 14 amino acids. Per germline, CDR1 SGDLS and CDR2 YYNGEE.

The chain combines TRBV15 with TRBJ2-6; no clear D. Per germline, CDR1 LNHNV and CDR2 YYDKDF (reference sequence). This CDR3 comprises 15 residues. The V end was cut by 1 base, the J end by 2 bases, with 6 bases between. The CDR3 reads CATSRGFTGANVLTF. The CDR3 DNA is TGTGCCACCAGCAGAGGGTTTACTGGGGCCAACGTCCTGACTTTC.

J is TRBJ1-5 and V is TRBV7-9; D is ambiguous. The CDR3 is made up of 15 amino acids. Germline values: CDR1 SEHNR, CDR2 FQNEAQ (reference sequence). Trimming left V 4 bases short and J 4 bases short, with 14 bases between. The CDR3 region has the DNA TGTGCCAGCAGCTCCCTGACCGCTAAAAATCAGCCCCAGCATTTT. It specifies CASSSLTAKNQPQHF. Filled out from reference TRBV7-9 and TRBJ1-5, the complete variable domain reads DTGVSQNPRHKITKRGQNVTFRCDPISEHNRLYWYRQTLGQGPEFLTYFQNEAQLEKSRLLSDRFSAERPKGSFSTLEIQRTEQGDSAMYLCASSSLTAKNQPQHFGDGTRLSIL.

The chain links TRBV6-1 to TRBJ1-4; possible D gene TRBD1, 5 bases. V was cut by 6 bases and J by 0 bases, with 8 bases left in between. This CDR3 comprises 14 residues. CDR1 is MNHNS, CDR2 SASEGT, per germline. The CDR3 region has the DNA TGTGCCAGCAGCCGACAGACAACTAATGAAAAACTGTTTTTT. Translating gives CASSRQTTNEKLFF.

This chain links TRBV7-2 with TRBJ1-1, with D maybe TRBD1 (5 bases). The germline gives CDR1 SGHTA, CDR2 FQGNSA. The CDR3 consists of 15 residues. Trimming removed 5 bases from V and 0 bases from J, with 13 bases in between. The CDR3 is CASSPRQNLNTEAFF. DNA for the CDR3: TGTGCCAGCAGCCCCCGACAGAACTTGAACACTGAAGCTTTCTTT.

The gene calls are TRBV18 and TRBJ2-5; 8 bases are a match to TRBD1. The CDR3 loop spans 15 amino acids. CDR1 and CDR2 (germline): KGHSH, LQKENI. V shed 4 bases, J shed 4 bases, and the junction held 8 bases outside the gene matches. The CDR3, as DNA: TGTGCCAGCTCACGAGAGACAGGGGCTCCAGAGACCCAGTACTTC. Translated, it gives CASSRETGAPETQYF.

This chain joins TRBV5-1 and TRBJ2-1; D gene unclear. In germline, CDR1 is SGHRS, CDR2 YFSETQ. V shed 4 bases and J shed 7 bases, with 15 bases lying between them. The CDR3 spans 14 residues. The chain's CDR3 is CASSATGLKNEQFF. CDR3 nucleotides: TGCGCCAGCAGCGCGACGGGCCTTAAAAATGAGCAGTTCTTC.

The rearrangement uses TRBV30 and TRBJ2-1; no clear D gene. This CDR3 comprises 16 residues. The germline gives CDR1 GTSNPN, CDR2 SVGIG (reference sequence). Trimming pared 1 base from V and 0 bases from J, leaving 13 bases between. Here the CDR3 DNA reads TGTGCCTGGAGTGGCTTTGGTCCGTCCTCCTACAATGAGCAGTTCTTC. Its protein product is CAWSGFGPSSYNEQFF.

The chain couples TRBV18 to TRBJ1-4; D perhaps matches TRBD1 (5 bases). This CDR3 is 13 amino acids long. V dropped 4 bases and J dropped 7 bases, with 10 bases sitting between them. From germline, CDR1 is KGHSH and CDR2 LQKENI. CDR3 DNA: TGTGCCAGCTCACAAGGGGCCGGTGAAAAACTGTTTTTT. This codes for CASSQGAGEKLFF.

This chain links TRBV5-5 with TRBJ2-7, with a weak D call TRBD1 (6 bases). The V and J ends lost 1 base and 3 bases respectively, with 8 bases between them. CDR1 and CDR2 (germline): SGHKS, YYEKEE (reference sequence). The CDR3 totals 13 residues. CDR3 region: CASSLRTVYEQYF. In DNA form, the CDR3 reads TGTGCCAGCAGCTTGAGGACAGTCTACGAGCAGTACTTC. The whole variable domain, remainder taken from reference TRBV5-5 and TRBJ2-7, is DAGVTQSPTHLIKTRGQQVTLRCSPISGHKSVSWYQQVLGQGPQFIFQYYEKEERGRGNFPDRFSARQFPNYSSELNVNALLLGDSALYLCASSLRTVYEQYFGPGTRLTVT.

Of note for this clone: One end of the junction is discordant with germline, which a read error may explain. The chain couples TRBV7-7 to TRBJ2-2; maybe TRBD1 (5 bases). The CDR3 runs to 13 residues. Germline lookup yields CDR1 SSHAT and CDR2 FNYEAQ (reference sequence). CDR3 bases: TGTGCTAGCAGCGCACAGGACACCGGGGAGCTGTTTTTT. Its translation is CASSAQDTGELFF.

The chain employs TRBV5-1 and TRBJ2-3; 12 bases map to TRBD2. The CDR3 runs 20 residues. Losses at the gene ends were 1 base for V and 4 bases for J; bases not matched to a gene: 16. Germline lookup yields CDR1 SGHRS and CDR2 YFSETQ. CDR3 sequence reads: CASSLFTASGRVVPPDTQYF. CDR3 DNA: TGCGCCAGCAGCTTGTTTACGGCTAGCGGGAGGGTGGTTCCCCCAGATACGCAGTATTTT.